This record concerns one T cell receptor (beta chain) sequence. No antigen is known for it. No base-level quality is on record; no much larger clone is a single base apart. The immunoSEQ assay was applied to genomic DNA for TCRB CDR3 sequencing. On the study's bioinformatics: Patient CD8+ clones larger than 1% were compared against published virus-specific TCRB sequences, and only a few matched. Analyses were restricted to productive TCRB rearrangements. Clonality was calculated as a Shannon entropy-based productive clonality index, and a clone was defined by a unique TCRB CDR3 sequence. Repertoire overlap between two samples was calculated from the template counts of each clone relative to total templates per sample. V-gene usage from TCRB sequencing and V-gene usage measured by flow cytometry were correlated (Spearman r of approximately 0.59). TCRdb took over this immuneACCESS table, retaining in-frame rearrangements with V and J assigned. Such tables are incomplete; in checked studies, under half of the missing clones stem from an unresolved V gene, and the remainder is unexplained. That table supplies the V and J calls and clone size; D and trimming were determined from the DNA. This sample has roughly 2,500 clones in its table, and around 77% of those were observed once. 45% to 50% of the sample goes to the ten largest clones.

On an AutoMACS, CD4+ and CD8+ cells were isolated via positive magnetic bead selection, and their purity was verified by flow cytometry. Initial screening for clonal expansions relied on flow cytometry with a TCR V beta antibody panel, after which sorted CD8+ fractions underwent TCRB deep sequencing for characterization. Isolation of peripheral blood mononuclear cells was done through Ficoll-Paque PLUS density gradient separation. Nucleospin Tissue or Tissue XS kits were used to extract DNA from CD4-enriched, CD8-enriched or PBMC samples, and a Qubit 2.0 fluorometer was used for quantification. This sample was included in a study of somatic mutations in cytotoxic T cells in rheumatoid arthritis (dated by TCRdb to about 2017). General notes on the study: Peripheral blood (roughly 33 ml EDTA) was collected from patients immediately after diagnosis and before any treatment began. A FACSAria II or Sony SH800 was used to flow-sort some V beta antibody-stained T-cell populations at nearly 100% purity, and TCRB sequencing was also done on sorted V beta1+ cells. To characterize clonality, the study used TCRB deep sequencing while asking whether somatic mutations are carried by expanded CD8+ T-cell clones in newly diagnosed, untreated rheumatoid arthritis. For 65 to 70 rheumatoid arthritis patients and 15 to 20 healthy controls, TCRB deep sequencing was carried out. Patients and controls did not essentially differ in median age, which was nearly identical between the groups.

Based on the germline V gene (reference sequence), the CDR1 and CDR2 sequences are DFQATT and SNEGSKA. V and J are truncated by 5 bases and 9 bases respectively, leaving an intervening sequence of 10 bases. The CDR3 numbers 11 residues from cysteine through phenylalanine. Only the CDR3 portion is preserved as DNA: 33 bases, with reading frame beginning at the first base. Broad study findings and their caveats: No adjustment for multiple comparisons was made for the slight TRBV07 underrepresentation in patients. There was no significant difference in CD8+ T-cell clonality between rheumatoid arthritis patients and age-matched healthy controls. The largest CD8+ clone made up more than 20% of CD8+ cells in about an eighth of the 65 patients, and blood and synovial fluid shared several identical CD8+ TCRB sequences. The expanded CD8+ clones had unknown antigen targets, and not appearing in virus-specific databases did not rule out that they were virus-specific. Healthy controls showed no age-related increase in CD8+ clonality, whereas patients did (Spearman r ≈ 0.47).

The receptor comes from a woman between 40 and 55 years old with rheumatoid arthritis. The chain was built from TRBV20-1 and TRBJ2-2; the D gene is not confidently resolved. Sequencing used CD8+ T cells sorted from blood. The sequenced DNA: TGCAGTGCTCCGGCGGCACGGGAGCTGTTTTTT. Its coded protein is CSAPAARELFF.